These T cell receptor beta chains were read from a single sample in a study of shared clonotypes between healthy human individuals. Profiling relied on immunoSEQ multiplex PCR, and the TCRdb table lists in-frame clones only, not all of them. There are around 2,000,000 clones in the sample; around 96% occur only once, and around 1.2% lies in the top ten. The specimen was naive CD8+ T cells sorted from blood. All receptors come from a man between 18 and 29 years old in good health. Each CDR3 is given with its conserved first and last residue. The order of the fields is CDR3 protein, V gene, J gene, clone size. Expanded clones are given a class, and other clones once, few, many or no size at all.

cdr3_aa: CASGEVREMYTEAFF; v_call: TRBV7-8; j_call: TRBJ1-1; clone_size: -
cdr3_aa: CASSTLLESEGDTQYF; v_call: TRBV2; j_call: TRBJ2-3; clone_size: -
cdr3_aa: CARELAGGGTGELFF; v_call: TRBV6-6; j_call: TRBJ2-2; clone_size: -
cdr3_aa: CASSQLTGTGETGELFF; v_call: TRBV4-3; j_call: TRBJ2-2; clone_size: -
cdr3_aa: CASSPLAGGPQETQYF; v_call: TRBV5-6; j_call: TRBJ2-5; clone_size: -
cdr3_aa: CASSQDTVWELFF; v_call: TRBV4-1; j_call: TRBJ2-2; clone_size: -
cdr3_aa: CASSLDSGSTNEQFF; v_call: TRBV7-6; j_call: TRBJ2-1; clone_size: -
cdr3_aa: CASSLEGLYGYTF; v_call: TRBV7-9; j_call: TRBJ1-2; clone_size: -
cdr3_aa: CASSLAGNPYEQYF; v_call: TRBV27; j_call: TRBJ2-7; clone_size: -
cdr3_aa: CASSMTGSTNYGYTF; v_call: TRBV19; j_call: TRBJ1-2; clone_size: once
cdr3_aa: CSGKRGYEQYF; v_call: TRBV29-1; j_call: TRBJ2-7; clone_size: -
cdr3_aa: CASSLSLANTEAFF; v_call: TRBV27; j_call: TRBJ1-1; clone_size: once
cdr3_aa: CASSQGGPGLAAYEQYF; v_call: TRBV4-1; j_call: TRBJ2-7; clone_size: -
cdr3_aa: CASSEALSFVNTEAFF; v_call: TRBV2; j_call: TRBJ1-1; clone_size: -
cdr3_aa: CASSLETENYGYTF; v_call: TRBV5-4; j_call: TRBJ1-2; clone_size: -
cdr3_aa: CASSYDGAGELFF; v_call: TRBV6-5; j_call: TRBJ2-2; clone_size: -
cdr3_aa: CASSLGQGTGANVLTF; v_call: TRBV27; j_call: TRBJ2-6; clone_size: -
cdr3_aa: CASTGDGANVLTF; v_call: TRBV28; j_call: TRBJ2-6; clone_size: -
cdr3_aa: CASSVGVALWNSPLHF; v_call: TRBV6-1; j_call: TRBJ1-6; clone_size: -
cdr3_aa: CASSGVLGNTIYF; v_call: TRBV27; j_call: TRBJ1-3; clone_size: -
cdr3_aa: CASSFRESYEQYF; v_call: TRBV6-5; j_call: TRBJ2-7; clone_size: -
cdr3_aa: CASSEGDFPYEQYF; v_call: TRBV9; j_call: TRBJ2-7; clone_size: -
cdr3_aa: CASSPGGGYTF; v_call: TRBV19; j_call: TRBJ1-2; clone_size: -
cdr3_aa: CASSFLGVELRETQYF; v_call: TRBV7-2; j_call: TRBJ2-5; clone_size: -
cdr3_aa: CASSQTGSPNQPQHF; v_call: TRBV19; j_call: TRBJ1-5; clone_size: -
cdr3_aa: CASSITGYEQYF; v_call: TRBV7-9; j_call: TRBJ2-7; clone_size: -
cdr3_aa: CASSLESGTFYGYTF; v_call: TRBV7-9; j_call: TRBJ1-2; clone_size: few
cdr3_aa: CASSFQSQGYGYTF; v_call: TRBV5-8; j_call: TRBJ1-2; clone_size: -
cdr3_aa: CASIGRQETQYF; v_call: TRBV11-2; j_call: TRBJ2-5; clone_size: -
cdr3_aa: CASTKLQNSYEQYF; v_call: TRBV7-9; j_call: TRBJ2-7; clone_size: -
cdr3_aa: CASSLVLGGEQYF; v_call: TRBV11-3; j_call: TRBJ2-7; clone_size: -
cdr3_aa: CASSPKDRAYEQYF; v_call: TRBV7-9; j_call: TRBJ2-7; clone_size: -
cdr3_aa: CASSPTRAHEQYF; v_call: TRBV6-1; j_call: TRBJ2-7; clone_size: -
cdr3_aa: CASSEGSSYEQYF; v_call: TRBV6-1; j_call: TRBJ2-7; clone_size: -
cdr3_aa: CSAPLETQYF; v_call: TRBV20-1; j_call: TRBJ2-5; clone_size: once
cdr3_aa: CASSLAISSGSTDTQYF; v_call: TRBV7-9; j_call: TRBJ2-3; clone_size: -
cdr3_aa: CASSGQAIYGYTF; v_call: TRBV6-5; j_call: TRBJ1-2; clone_size: -
cdr3_aa: CASSQPPGQGIYEQYF; v_call: TRBV4-1; j_call: TRBJ2-7; clone_size: -
cdr3_aa: CASSMWTQSNQPQHF; v_call: TRBV19; j_call: TRBJ1-5; clone_size: once
cdr3_aa: CASSNLQGMNTEAFF; v_call: TRBV6-5; j_call: TRBJ1-1; clone_size: -
cdr3_aa: CASSSWEADNEKLFF; v_call: TRBV7-6; j_call: TRBJ1-4; clone_size: -
cdr3_aa: CASSAGTSGYEQYF; v_call: TRBV2; j_call: TRBJ2-7; clone_size: -
cdr3_aa: CSVETPRKGPYEQYF; v_call: TRBV29-1; j_call: TRBJ2-7; clone_size: -
cdr3_aa: CASSLAQGLAYEQYF; v_call: TRBV7-8; j_call: TRBJ2-7; clone_size: -
cdr3_aa: CASSQEVRGEQFF; v_call: TRBV4-1; j_call: TRBJ2-1; clone_size: -
cdr3_aa: CASSQRTGGVGTQYF; v_call: TRBV4-1; j_call: TRBJ2-3; clone_size: -
cdr3_aa: CASSSLGQGAESYTF; v_call: TRBV27; j_call: TRBJ1-2; clone_size: -
cdr3_aa: CASGQGSYTGELFF; v_call: TRBV11-2; j_call: TRBJ2-2; clone_size: few
cdr3_aa: CASSLIGGIYEQYF; v_call: TRBV27; j_call: TRBJ2-7; clone_size: -
cdr3_aa: CASSMTSEEETQYF; v_call: TRBV27; j_call: TRBJ2-5; clone_size: -
cdr3_aa: CASSGRWNEQYF; v_call: TRBV5-1; j_call: TRBJ2-7; clone_size: once
cdr3_aa: CASSYGAGEYSYEQYF; v_call: TRBV6-6; j_call: TRBJ2-7; clone_size: -